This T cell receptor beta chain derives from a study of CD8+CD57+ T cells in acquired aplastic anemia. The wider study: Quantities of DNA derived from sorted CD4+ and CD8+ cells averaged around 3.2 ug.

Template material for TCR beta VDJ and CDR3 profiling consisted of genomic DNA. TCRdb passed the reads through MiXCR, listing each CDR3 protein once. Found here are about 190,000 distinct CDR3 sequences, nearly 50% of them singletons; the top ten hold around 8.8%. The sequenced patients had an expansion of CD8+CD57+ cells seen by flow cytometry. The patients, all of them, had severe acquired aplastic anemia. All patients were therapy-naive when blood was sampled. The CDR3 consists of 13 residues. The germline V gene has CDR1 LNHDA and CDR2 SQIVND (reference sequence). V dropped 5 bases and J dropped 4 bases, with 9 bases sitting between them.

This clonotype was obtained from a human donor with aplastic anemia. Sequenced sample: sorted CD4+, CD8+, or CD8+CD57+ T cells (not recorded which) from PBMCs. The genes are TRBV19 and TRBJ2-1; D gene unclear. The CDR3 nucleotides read TGTGCCAGTAGTCATGCTTCTTACAATGAGCAGTTCTTC. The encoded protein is CASSHASYNEQFF.